This TCR beta chain came from a study of cytomegalovirus exposure and HLA in healthy donors. There are 14 residues in the CDR3. The trim removed 3 bases at V and 7 bases at J, leaving 5 bases unmatched. Germline loops: CDR1 SNHLY, CDR2 FYNNEI. The count of this clone is one. Antigen unknown. General study results and limits: The authors considered a cluster of highly shared sequence variants likely to be a sequencing artifact.

Amplification used 60 Vbeta primers and 13 Jbeta primers. Only in-frame clones appear in the TCRdb table, and some are missing; sequencing was by immunoSEQ multiplex PCR. The data hold 150,000 to 200,000 clones, with less than 90% observed a single time. This TCR was recovered from a boy aged 5-17 years in good health and CMV-seronegative. The sample consisted of PBMCs. V and J are TRBV2 and TRBJ1-5, with 8 bases lining up with TRBD1. Written as DNA, the CDR3 is TGTGCCAGCAGTGAGCAGGGGGCGCGACAGCCCCAGCATTTT. Translation gives CASSEQGARQPQHF.